These 4 T cell receptor beta chains were sequenced from one sample in a study of cytomegalovirus exposure and HLA in healthy donors. 60 Vbeta and 13 Jbeta primers were used in PCR. Libraries were prepared by immunoSEQ multiplex PCR; TCRdb keeps only in-frame clonotypes and omits some of them. The sample lists around 190,000 clones; about 69% were seen once. The sequencing sample was made of PBMCs. Receptors were obtained from a young man in good health and CMV-seropositive.

The chain is built from TRBV30 and TRBJ2-5; the D is unclear. The CDR3 length is 12 residues. Trimming took off 0 bases at V and 2 bases at J, with 4 bases between the two ends. CDR1 and CDR2 from the germline V gene are GTSNPN and SVGIG (reference sequence). CDR3 DNA sequence: TGTGCCTGGAGTGTTTCTCAAGAGACCCAGTACTTC. Translation: CAWSVSQETQYF. Supplemented by reference TRBV30 and TRBJ2-5, the full variable domain reads SQTIHQWPATLVQPVGSPLSLECTVEGTSNPNLYWYRQAAGRGLQLLFYSVGIGQISSEVPQNLSASRPQDRQFILSSKKLLLSDSGFYLCAWSVSQETQYFGPGTRLLVL.

J is TRBJ2-3 and V is TRBV7-9, with TRBD2 matching over 11 bases. V gave up 3 bases and J gave up 5 bases; unmatched junction bases: 7. This CDR3 region has 16 residues. Germline values: CDR1 SEHNR, CDR2 FQNEAQ (reference sequence). CDR3 sequence: CASSLGTSGMGDTQYF. For the CDR3, the DNA is TGTGCCAGCAGCTTGGGGACTAGCGGAATGGGAGATACGCAGTATTTT.

J is TRBJ2-3 and V is TRBV25-1, with TRBD1 as a possible D gene (6 bases). Looked up from germline, CDR1 is MGHDK and CDR2 is SYGVNS. Trimming removed 2 bases at V and 8 bases at J, with 14 bases between. This CDR3 contains 14 residues. In nucleotides, the CDR3 is TGTGCCAGCAGTGAAGTCAGGGGACCTAGTACGCAGTATTTT. This sequence encodes CASSEVRGPSTQYF.

The rearrangement joins TRBV19 to TRBJ2-3; no definite D call. Trimming removed 1 base at V and 0 bases at J, with 14 bases between. CDR1 LNHDA and CDR2 SQIVND come from the germline V gene (reference sequence). CDR3 length: 17 residues. CDR3 region: CASSIGVRRSSTDTQYF. DNA for the CDR3: TGTGCCAGTAGTATAGGGGTTAGGCGGTCTAGCACAGATACGCAGTATTTT.